This T cell receptor beta chain originates from a study of blood T cell repertoires in COVID-19. For the study at large: COVID-19 samples, acute and convalescent, were from the United States, Italy and Spain. In each case, the material was cDNA or gDNA derived from T cells, B-cell-depleted T cells, or PBMCs.

This clone was found once. CDR3 length: 17 residues. Germline V CDR1 and CDR2: SGDLS, YYNGEE. Deletions cut 5 bases from V and 0 bases from J, with 18 bases between. Original handling: Nucleated cell counts were estimated from reference gene primer amplification. Here immunoSEQ multiplex PCR was the method, and the copy in TCRdb shows in-frame clones only, minus some. D and trimming were read from the DNA, whereas the V and J calls and clone size are those reported in that table. The sample contains some 67,000 clones, 75% to 80% of which appear only once. The source material was peripheral blood. This receptor was taken from a woman aged 60-70 years with acute or convalescent COVID-19. V gene TRBV9 combines with J gene TRBJ2-1; D might be TRBD1 (7 bases). CDR3 bases: TGTGCCAGCAGTGGGCAGGGGGGAGTTTCCTCCTACAATGAGCAGTTCTTC. Translated, it gives CASSGQGGVSSYNEQFF. Looking up the rest from reference TRBV9 and TRBJ2-1 gives the full variable domain: DSGVTQTPKHLITATGQRVTLRCSPRSGDLSVYWYQQSLDQGLQFLIQYYNGEERAKGNILERFSAQQFPDLHSELNLSSLELGDSALYFCASSGQGGVSSYNEQFFGPGTRLTVL.